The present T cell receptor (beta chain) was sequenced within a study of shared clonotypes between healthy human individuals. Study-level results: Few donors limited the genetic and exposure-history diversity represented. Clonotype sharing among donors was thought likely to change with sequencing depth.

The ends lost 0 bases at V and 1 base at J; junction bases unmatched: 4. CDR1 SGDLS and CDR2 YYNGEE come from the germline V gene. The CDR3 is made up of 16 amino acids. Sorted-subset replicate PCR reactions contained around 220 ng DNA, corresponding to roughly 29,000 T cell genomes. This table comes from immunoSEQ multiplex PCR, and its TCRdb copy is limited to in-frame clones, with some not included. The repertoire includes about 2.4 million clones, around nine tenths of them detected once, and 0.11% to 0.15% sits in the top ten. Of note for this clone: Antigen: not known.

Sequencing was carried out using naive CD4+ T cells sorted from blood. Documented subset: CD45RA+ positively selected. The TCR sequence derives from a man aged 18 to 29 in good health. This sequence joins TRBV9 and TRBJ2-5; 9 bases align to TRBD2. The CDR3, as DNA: TGTGCCAGCAGCGTAGGGACTAGCGTAAGCCAAGAGACCCAGTACTTC. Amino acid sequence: CASSVGTSVSQETQYF.